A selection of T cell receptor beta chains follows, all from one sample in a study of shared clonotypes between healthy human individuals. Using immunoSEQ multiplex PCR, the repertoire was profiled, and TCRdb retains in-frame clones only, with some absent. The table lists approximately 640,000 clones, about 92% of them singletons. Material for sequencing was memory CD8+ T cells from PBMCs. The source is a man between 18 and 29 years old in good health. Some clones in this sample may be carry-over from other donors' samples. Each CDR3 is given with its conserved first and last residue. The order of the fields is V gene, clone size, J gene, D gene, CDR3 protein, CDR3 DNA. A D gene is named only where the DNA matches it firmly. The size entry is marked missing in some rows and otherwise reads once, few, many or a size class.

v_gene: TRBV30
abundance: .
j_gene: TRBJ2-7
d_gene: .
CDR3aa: CAWSVNHYEQYF
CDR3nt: TGTGCCTGGAGTGTCAATCACTACGAGCAGTACTTC

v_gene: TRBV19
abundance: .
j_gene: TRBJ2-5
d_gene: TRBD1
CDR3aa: CATAGQVGQETQYF
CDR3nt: TGTGCCACCGCGGGACAGGTGGGGCAAGAGACCCAGTACTTC

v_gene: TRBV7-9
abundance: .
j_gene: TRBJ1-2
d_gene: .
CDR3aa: CASSSPAIDGYTF
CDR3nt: TGTGCCAGCAGCAGCCCCGCCATTGATGGCTACACCTTC

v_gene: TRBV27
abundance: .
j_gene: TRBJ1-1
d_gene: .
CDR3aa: CASRVGATEAFF
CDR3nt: TGTGCCAGCAGAGTGGGGGCCACTGAAGCTTTCTTT

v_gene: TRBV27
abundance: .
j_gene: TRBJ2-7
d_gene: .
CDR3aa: CASSWGRGYEQYF
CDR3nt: TGTGCCAGCAGCTGGGGCCGGGGGTACGAGCAGTACTTC

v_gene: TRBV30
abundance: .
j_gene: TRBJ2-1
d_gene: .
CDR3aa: CAWRAFVVNEQFF
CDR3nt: TGTGCCTGGAGGGCGTTCGTAGTCAATGAGCAGTTCTTC

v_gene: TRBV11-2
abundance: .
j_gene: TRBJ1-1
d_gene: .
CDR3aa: CASSPRWPGLVTEAFF
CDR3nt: TGTGCCAGCAGCCCCAGGTGGCCGGGGTTGGTGACTGAAGCTTTCTTT

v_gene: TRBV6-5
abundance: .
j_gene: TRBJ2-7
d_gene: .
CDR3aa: CASSTPGSSYEQYF
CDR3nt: TGTGCCAGCAGCACTCCGGGCAGCTCCTACGAGCAGTACTTC

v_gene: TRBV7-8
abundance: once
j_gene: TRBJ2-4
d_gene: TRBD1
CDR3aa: CASSPVRQGTGKNIQYF
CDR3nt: TGTGCCAGCAGCCCTGTTCGTCAGGGGACAGGGAAAAACATTCAGTACTTC

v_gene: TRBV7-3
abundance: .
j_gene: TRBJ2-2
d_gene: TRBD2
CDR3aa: CASSLGLAVGELFF
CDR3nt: TGTGCCAGCAGCTTGGGACTAGCGGTCGGGGAGCTGTTTTTT

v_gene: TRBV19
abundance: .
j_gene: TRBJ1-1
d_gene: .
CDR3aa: CASSIGGFGTEAFF
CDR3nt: TGTGCCAGTTCAATCGGGGGGTTTGGCACTGAAGCTTTCTTT

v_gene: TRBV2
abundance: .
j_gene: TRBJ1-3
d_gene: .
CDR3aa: CASSEGGWKTIYF
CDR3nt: TGTGCCAGCAGTGAAGGGGGCTGGAAAACCATATATTTT

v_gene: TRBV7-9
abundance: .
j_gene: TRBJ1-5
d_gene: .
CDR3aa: CASRGVEEPQHF
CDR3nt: TGTGCCAGCAGGGGGGTAGAGGAGCCCCAGCATTTT

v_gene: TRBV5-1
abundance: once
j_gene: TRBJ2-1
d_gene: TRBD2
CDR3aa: CASSLVGTSGLPTYNEQFF
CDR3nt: TGCGCCAGCAGCTTGGTGGGGACTAGCGGACTCCCCACCTACAATGAGCAGTTCTTC

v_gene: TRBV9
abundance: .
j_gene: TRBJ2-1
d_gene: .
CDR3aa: CASSVTRESPNNEQFF
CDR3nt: TGTGCCAGCAGCGTCACACGGGAGTCCCCCAACAATGAGCAGTTCTTC

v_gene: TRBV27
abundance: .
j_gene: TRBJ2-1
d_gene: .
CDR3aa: CASSSNADEQFF
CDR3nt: TGTGCCAGCAGTTCAAATGCGGATGAGCAGTTCTTC

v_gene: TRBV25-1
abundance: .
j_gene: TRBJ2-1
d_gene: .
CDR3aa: CASSGRSSRQQFF
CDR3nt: TGTGCCAGCAGTGGCCGTAGTTCGAGGCAGCAGTTCTTC

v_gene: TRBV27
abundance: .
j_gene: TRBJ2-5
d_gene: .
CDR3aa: CASSLSFYGQETQYF
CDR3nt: TGTGCCAGCAGTTTATCCTTCTACGGCCAAGAGACCCAGTACTTC

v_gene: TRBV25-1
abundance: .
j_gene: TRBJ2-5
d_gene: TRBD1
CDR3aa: CASSEPKDRETQYF
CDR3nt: TGTGCCAGCAGTGAACCGAAGGACAGGGAGACCCAGTACTTC

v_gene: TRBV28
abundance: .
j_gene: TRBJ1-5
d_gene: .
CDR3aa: CASSWTYSNQPQHF
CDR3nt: TGTGCCAGCAGTTGGACGTATAGCAATCAGCCCCAGCATTTT

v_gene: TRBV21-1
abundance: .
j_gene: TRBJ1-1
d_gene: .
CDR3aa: CASSKGQGGGKRTEAFF
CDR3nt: TGTGCCAGCAGCAAGGGACAGGGTGGTGGGAAGCGCACTGAAGCTTTCTTT

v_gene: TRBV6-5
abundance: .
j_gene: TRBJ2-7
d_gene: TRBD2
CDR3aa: CASALIAGTAGEQYF
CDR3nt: TGTGCCAGCGCCCTCATAGCGGGCACCGCCGGCGAGCAGTACTTC

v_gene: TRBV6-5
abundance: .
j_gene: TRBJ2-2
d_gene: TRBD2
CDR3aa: CASSYRGLLITGELFF
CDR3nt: TGTGCCAGCAGTTACAGGGGACTATTGATTACCGGGGAGCTGTTTTTT

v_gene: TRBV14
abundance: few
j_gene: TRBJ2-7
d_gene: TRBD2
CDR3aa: CASSLRLAGAYEQYF
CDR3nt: TGTGCCAGCAGCCTGAGACTAGCGGGAGCCTACGAGCAGTACTTC

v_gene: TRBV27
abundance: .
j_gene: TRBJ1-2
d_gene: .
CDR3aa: CASRTGSYGYTF
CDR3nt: TGTGCCAGCAGAACAGGGTCCTATGGCTACACCTTC

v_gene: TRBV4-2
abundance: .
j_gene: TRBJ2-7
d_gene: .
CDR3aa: CASSQDGRSYEQYF
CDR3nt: TGTGCCAGCAGCCAAGATGGAAGGTCCTACGAGCAGTACTTC

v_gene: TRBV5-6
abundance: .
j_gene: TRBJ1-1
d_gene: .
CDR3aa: CASSSYLPGLTEAFF
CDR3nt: TGTGCCAGCAGCTCCTATCTTCCAGGGTTGACTGAAGCTTTCTTT

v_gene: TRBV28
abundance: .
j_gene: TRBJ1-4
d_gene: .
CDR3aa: CASLLGTGLANEKLFF
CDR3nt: TGTGCCAGCCTCCTGGGTACGGGGTTGGCTAATGAAAAACTGTTTTTT

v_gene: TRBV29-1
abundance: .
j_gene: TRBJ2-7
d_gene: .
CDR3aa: CSVVEGRTYRSYEQYF
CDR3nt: TGCAGCGTTGTAGAGGGGCGCACCTATAGATCCTACGAGCAGTACTTC

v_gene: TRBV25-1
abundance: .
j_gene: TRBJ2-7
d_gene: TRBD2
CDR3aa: CASPTRRESSYEQYF
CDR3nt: TGTGCCAGCCCAACCCGGCGGGAGTCGTCCTACGAGCAGTACTTC

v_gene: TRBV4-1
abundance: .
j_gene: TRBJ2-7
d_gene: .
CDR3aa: CASSLLRGRASYEQYF
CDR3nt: TGCGCCAGCAGCCTCCTAAGGGGCAGGGCCTCCTACGAGCAGTACTTC

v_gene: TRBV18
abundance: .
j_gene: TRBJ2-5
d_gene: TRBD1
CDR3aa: CASSNPGTGQETQYF
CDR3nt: TGTGCCAGCTCAAATCCCGGGACAGGCCAAGAGACCCAGTACTTC

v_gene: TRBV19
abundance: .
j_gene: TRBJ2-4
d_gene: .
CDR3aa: CASRGLAKNIQYF
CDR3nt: TGTGCCAGTAGGGGGTTAGCCAAAAACATTCAGTACTTC

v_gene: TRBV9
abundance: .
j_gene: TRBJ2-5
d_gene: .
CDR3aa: CASSYRDSQETQYF
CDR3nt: TGTGCCAGCAGCTACCGGGACTCCCAAGAGACCCAGTACTTC

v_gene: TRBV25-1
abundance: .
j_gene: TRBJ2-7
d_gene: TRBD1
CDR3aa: CASRAGGYEQYF
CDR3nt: TGTGCCAGCAGGGCAGGGGGCTACGAGCAGTACTTC

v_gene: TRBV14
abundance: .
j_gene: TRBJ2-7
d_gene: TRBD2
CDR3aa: CASSLVAGGAYEQYF
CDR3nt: TGTGCCAGCAGCCTTGTAGCGGGAGGTGCCTACGAGCAGTACTTC

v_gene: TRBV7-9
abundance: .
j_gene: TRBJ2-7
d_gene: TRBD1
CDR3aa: CASSASSGGWDEQYF
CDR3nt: TGTGCCAGCAGCGCGTCTTCAGGGGGCTGGGACGAGCAGTACTTC

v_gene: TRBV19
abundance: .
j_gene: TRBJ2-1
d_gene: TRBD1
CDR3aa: CASSIGTGGSYNEQFF
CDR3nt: TGTGCCAGTAGTATAGGCACAGGGGGCTCCTACAATGAGCAGTTCTTC

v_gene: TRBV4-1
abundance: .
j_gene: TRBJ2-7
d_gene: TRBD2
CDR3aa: CASSQDLAGGHSYEQYF
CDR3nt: TGCGCCAGCAGCCAAGACCTAGCGGGAGGCCACTCCTACGAGCAGTACTTC

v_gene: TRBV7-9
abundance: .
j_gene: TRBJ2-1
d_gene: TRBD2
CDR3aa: CASTEGLAGLNEQFF
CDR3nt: TGTGCCAGCACCGAAGGGCTAGCGGGTCTCAATGAGCAGTTCTTC

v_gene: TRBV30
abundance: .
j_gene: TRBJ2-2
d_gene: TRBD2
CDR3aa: CAWSVAGWTGELFF
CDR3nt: TGTGCCTGGAGTGTAGCGGGGTGGACCGGGGAGCTGTTTTTT

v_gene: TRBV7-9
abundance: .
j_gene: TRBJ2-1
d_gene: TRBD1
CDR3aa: CASSSRDRANEQFF
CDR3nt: TGTGCCAGCAGCTCCCGGGACAGGGCCAATGAGCAGTTCTTC